This T cell receptor beta chain was identified in a study of OX40 agonist ivuxolimab in advanced cancers. Study-level information: A history of anti-PD-1, anti-PD-L1 or anti-CTLA-4 therapy was acceptable, and over 30% had some. Three patients showed partial responses: one hepatocellular carcinoma and two cutaneous melanoma cases. Points from the study as a whole: Among the least clonally expanded were partial responders at 0.1-3.0 mg/kg. Doses of 0.1 to 3.0 mg/kg were accompanied by clonal expansion of CD4+ and CD8+ blood T cells by week 6.

Assay: immunoSEQ multiplex PCR; the TCRdb copy retains only in-frame clones and omits some. The table has tens of thousands of clones, approximately 88% seen once; the top ten hold around 0.95%. Worth noting for this clone: What it binds is unknown.

This receptor was identified in an adult with an advanced solid tumor such as melanoma, head and neck, liver or kidney cancer. The sequencing used CD4+ or CD8+ T cells sorted from blood, collected in a trial of the OX40 agonist ivuxolimab.

The CDR3 DNA reads TGTGCCAGCAGCCCCCGGTCTGGTGATACGCAGTATTTT. Its translation is CASSPRSGDTQYF. This chain connects TRBV11-3 to TRBJ2-3, with D uncertain. The CDR3 covers 13 residues. The germline gives CDR1 SGHNT, CDR2 YENEEA. Trimming took 5 bases from V and 6 from J, leaving 12 bases between them.